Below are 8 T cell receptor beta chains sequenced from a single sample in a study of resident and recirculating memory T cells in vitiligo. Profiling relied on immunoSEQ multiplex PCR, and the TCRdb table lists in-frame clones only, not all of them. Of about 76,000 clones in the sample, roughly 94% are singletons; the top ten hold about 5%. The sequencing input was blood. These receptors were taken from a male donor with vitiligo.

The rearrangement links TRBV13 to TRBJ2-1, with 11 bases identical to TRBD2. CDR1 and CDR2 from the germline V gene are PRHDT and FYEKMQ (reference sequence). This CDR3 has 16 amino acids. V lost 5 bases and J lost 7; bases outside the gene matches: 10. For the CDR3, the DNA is TGTGCCAGCAGCGACCAGACTAGCGGGATGAGAAATGAGCAGTTCTTC. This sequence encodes CASSDQTSGMRNEQFF.

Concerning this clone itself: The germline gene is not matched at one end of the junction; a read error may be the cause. CDR3 loop: CASIEGTGLYEQYF. CDR3 nucleotide sequence: TGTGCCAGCATTGAAGGGACAGGGTTGTACGAGCAGTACTTC. The genes are TRBV2 and TRBJ2-7, with TRBD1 matching over 9 bases. The CDR3 spans 14 residues. Germline V CDR1 and CDR2: SNHLY, FYNNEI.

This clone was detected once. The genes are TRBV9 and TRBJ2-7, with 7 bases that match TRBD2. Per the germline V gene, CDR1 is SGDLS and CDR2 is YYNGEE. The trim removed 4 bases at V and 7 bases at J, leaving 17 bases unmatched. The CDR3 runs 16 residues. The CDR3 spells CASSLRAGTINTEQYF. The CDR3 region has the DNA TGTGCCAGCAGCCTCCGAGCCGGGACTATTAACACGGAGCAGTACTTC.

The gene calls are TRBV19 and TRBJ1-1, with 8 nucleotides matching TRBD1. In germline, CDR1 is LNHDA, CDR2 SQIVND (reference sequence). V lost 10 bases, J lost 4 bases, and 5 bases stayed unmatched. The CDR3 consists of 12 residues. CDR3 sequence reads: CATYRGITEAFF. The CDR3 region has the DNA TGTGCCACATACAGGGGGATCACTGAAGCTTTCTTT.

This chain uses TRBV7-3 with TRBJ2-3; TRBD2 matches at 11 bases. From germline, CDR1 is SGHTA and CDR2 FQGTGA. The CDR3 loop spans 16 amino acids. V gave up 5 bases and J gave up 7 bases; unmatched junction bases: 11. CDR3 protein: CASSATSGSIMNTQYF. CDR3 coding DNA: TGTGCCAGCAGCGCAACTAGCGGGAGTATTATGAATACGCAGTATTTT.

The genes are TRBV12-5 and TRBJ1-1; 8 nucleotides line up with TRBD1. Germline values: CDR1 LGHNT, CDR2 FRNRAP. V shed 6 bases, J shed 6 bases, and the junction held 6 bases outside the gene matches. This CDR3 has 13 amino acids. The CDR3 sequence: CASGKTGASEAFF. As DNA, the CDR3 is TGTGCTAGTGGAAAGACAGGGGCCTCTGAAGCTTTCTTT.

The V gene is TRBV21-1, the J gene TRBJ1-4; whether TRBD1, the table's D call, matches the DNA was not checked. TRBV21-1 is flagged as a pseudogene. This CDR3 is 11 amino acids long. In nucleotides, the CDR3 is TGTGCCAGCAGCAAAGAGGACAGGGGAACTTTT. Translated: CASSKEDRGTF.

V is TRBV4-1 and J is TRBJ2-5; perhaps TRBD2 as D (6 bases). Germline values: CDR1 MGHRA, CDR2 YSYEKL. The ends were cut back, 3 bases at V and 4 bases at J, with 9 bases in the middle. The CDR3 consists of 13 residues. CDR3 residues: CASSQAGLETQYF. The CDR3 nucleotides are TGCGCCAGCAGCCAGGCGGGACTAGAGACCCAGTACTTC.